Below are 11 T cell receptor beta chains sequenced from a single sample in a study of blood T cell repertoires in COVID-19. Profiled with immunoSEQ multiplex PCR; TCRdb holds only in-frame clones, not every one. This table has 400,000 to 550,000 clones, 85% to 90% appearing once. Material: peripheral blood. All receptors derive from a woman in her 30s with acute or convalescent COVID-19.

The chain couples TRBV28 to TRBJ2-7, with 11 bases aligning to TRBD2. The CDR3 extends over 16 amino acids. Germline-derived CDR1 and CDR2 are MDHEN and SYDVKM. V shed 8 bases, J shed 0 bases, and the junction held 9 bases outside the gene matches. The CDR3, as DNA: TGTGCCAGCGCCAAGGGACTAGCGGAAAGCTCCTACGAGCAGTACTTC. It yields the protein CASAKGLAESSYEQYF.

The gene calls are TRBV7-9 and TRBJ2-7; TRBD2 aligns across 10 bases. The V and J ends lost 3 bases and 2 bases, in that order; junction bases with no gene match: 7. Germline V lookup: CDR1 SEHNR, CDR2 FQNEAQ (reference sequence). This CDR3 spans 16 amino acids. The DNA for the CDR3 is TGTGCCAGCAGCTTCGCAACTAGCGGGGTCACCTACGAGCAGTACTTC. Its translation: CASSFATSGVTYEQYF. Combining the CDR3 with reference TRBV7-9 and TRBJ2-7 gives the whole variable domain DTGVSQNPRHKITKRGQNVTFRCDPISEHNRLYWYRQTLGQGPEFLTYFQNEAQLEKSRLLSDRFSAERPKGSFSTLEIQRTEQGDSAMYLCASSFATSGVTYEQYFGPGTRLTVT.

This clone was seen more than once but under ten times. The rearrangement links TRBV3-1 (or the pseudogene TRBV3-2) to TRBJ1-3, with 8 bases fitting TRBD1. Germline V CDR1 and CDR2: LGHDT, YNNKEL (reference sequence). The CDR3 has 18 amino acids. Losses at the gene ends were 1 base for V and 4 bases for J; bases not matched to a gene: 12. CDR3: CASSQGIGQGISGNTIYF. In DNA form, the CDR3 reads TGTGCCAGCAGCCAAGGGATAGGACAGGGAATTTCCGGAAACACCATATATTTT.

This clone was counted once. The chain carries TRBV9 and TRBJ2-3, with TRBD2 matching 9 bases. The CDR3 runs 16 residues. Germline loops: CDR1 SGDLS, CDR2 YYNGEE. The junction had 10 bases not matched to a gene; V was cut back by 3 bases and J by 5 bases. CDR3 sequence: CASSAAGGPLVDTQYF. In DNA form, the CDR3 reads TGTGCCAGCAGCGCCGCGGGGGGGCCTTTGGTAGATACGCAGTATTTT.

The chain joins TRBV9 to TRBJ2-2; 14 bases are a match to TRBD2. The CDR3 runs 17 residues. Germline CDR1 and CDR2: SGDLS and YYNGEE. Unmatched junction bases numbered 4, after V lost 3 bases and J lost 3 bases. CDR3 DNA: TGTGCCAGCAGCGGACTAGCGGGGGGGCCGGACACCGGGGAGCTGTTTTTT. Protein: CASSGLAGGPDTGELFF.

The chain couples TRBV5-4 to TRBJ2-5; maybe TRBD2 (7 bases). CDR3 size: 15 residues. Trimming shortened V by 2 bases and J by 3 bases, and 14 bases separated the two germline ends. From germline, CDR1 is SGHNT and CDR2 YYREEE (reference sequence). CDR3 nucleotides: TGTGCCAGCAGCTTTCGGTCGGGGGGCGAAGAGACCCAGTACTTC. It encodes CASSFRSGGEETQYF.

The chain carries TRBV11-2 and TRBJ2-1, with 9 bases matching TRBD1. The junction had 9 bases not matched to a gene; V was cut back by 3 bases and J by 9 bases. This CDR3 spans 15 amino acids. CDR1 and CDR2 from the germline V gene are SGHAT and FQNNGV. The CDR3 protein is CASSFAGTGTLEQFF. CDR3 nucleotides: TGTGCCAGCAGCTTCGCCGGGACAGGGACCCTTGAGCAGTTCTTC.

The chain has TRBV7-3 and TRBJ2-3, with D maybe TRBD1 (6 bases). Germline V lookup: CDR1 SGHTA, CDR2 FQGTGA. The CDR3 extends over 14 amino acids. Trimming stripped 4 bases from V and 0 bases from J, with 8 bases between. The CDR3 reads CASSSDRSTDTQYF. CDR3 coding DNA: TGTGCCAGCAGCTCGGACAGAAGCACAGATACGCAGTATTTT. Full variable domain (outside the CDR3, taken from reference TRBV7-3 and TRBJ2-3): GAGVSQTPSNKVTEKGKYVELRCDPISGHTALYWYRQSLGQGPEFLIYFQGTGAADDSGLPNDRFFAVRPEGSVSTLKIQRTERGDSAVYLCASSSDRSTDTQYFGPGTRLTVL.

The chain couples TRBV24-1 to TRBJ2-1, with no clear D. CDR3 size: 13 residues. V lost 5 bases, J lost 10 bases, and 14 bases lay in between. Germline-derived CDR1 and CDR2 are KGHDR and SFDVKD. Here the CDR3 DNA reads TGTGCCACCAGTGCCCCCCAGGTAAGGGAGCAGTTCTTC. Translated, it gives CATSAPQVREQFF.

The chain recombines TRBV9 with TRBJ2-1; no definite D call. The CDR3 loop spans 14 amino acids. Trimming pared 0 bases from V and 7 bases from J, leaving 11 bases between. Germline CDR1 reads SGDLS; CDR2 reads YYNGEE. The DNA for the CDR3 is TGTGCCAGCAGCGTAGGGGCAGGCGCAAATGAGCAGTTCTTC. Its translation: CASSVGAGANEQFF.

The chain employs TRBV29-1 and TRBJ1-6; D unresolved. Trimming stripped 6 bases from V and 10 bases from J, with 13 bases between. CDR3 length: 12 residues. CDR1 is SQVTM, CDR2 ANQGSEA, per germline. CDR3 in amino acids: CSVVTGSSPLHF. Written as DNA, the CDR3 is TGCAGCGTCGTCACCGGGAGCTCACCCCTCCACTTT.